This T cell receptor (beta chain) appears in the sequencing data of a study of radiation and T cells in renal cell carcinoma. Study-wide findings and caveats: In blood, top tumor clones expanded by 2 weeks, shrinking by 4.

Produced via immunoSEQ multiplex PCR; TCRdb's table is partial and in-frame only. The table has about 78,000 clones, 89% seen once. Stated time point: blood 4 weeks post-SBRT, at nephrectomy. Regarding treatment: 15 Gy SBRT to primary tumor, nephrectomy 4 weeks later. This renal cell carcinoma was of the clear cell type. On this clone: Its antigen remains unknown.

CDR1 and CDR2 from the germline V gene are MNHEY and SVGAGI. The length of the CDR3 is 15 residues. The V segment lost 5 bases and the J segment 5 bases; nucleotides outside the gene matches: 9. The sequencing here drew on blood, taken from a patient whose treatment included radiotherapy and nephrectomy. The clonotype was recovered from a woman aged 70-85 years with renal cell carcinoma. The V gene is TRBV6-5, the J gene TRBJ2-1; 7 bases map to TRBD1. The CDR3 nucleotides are TGTGCCAGCAGTGCCGGGGACAGACCTAACAATGAGCAGTTCTTC. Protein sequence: CASSAGDRPNNEQFF.